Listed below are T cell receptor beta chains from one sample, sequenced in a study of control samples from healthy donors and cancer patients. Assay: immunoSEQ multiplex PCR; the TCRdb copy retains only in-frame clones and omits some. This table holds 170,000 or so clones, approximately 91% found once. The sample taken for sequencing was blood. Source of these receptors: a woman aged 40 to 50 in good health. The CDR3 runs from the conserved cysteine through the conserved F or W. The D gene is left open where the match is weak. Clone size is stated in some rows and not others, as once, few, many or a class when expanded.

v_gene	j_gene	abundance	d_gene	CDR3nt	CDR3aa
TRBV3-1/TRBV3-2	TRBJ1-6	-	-	TGTGCCAGCAGTTCAGGGGACGGGGCGTCACCCCTCCACTTT	CASSSGDGASPLHF
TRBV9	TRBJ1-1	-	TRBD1	TGTGCCAGCAGCCCCGGGACAGGGGCAAAAACTTTCACTGAAGCTTTCTTT	CASSPGTGAKTFTEAFF
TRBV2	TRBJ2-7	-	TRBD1	TGTGCCAGCATGGGACAGAACTACGAGCAGTACTTC	CASMGQNYEQYF
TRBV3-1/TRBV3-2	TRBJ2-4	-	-	TGTGCCAGCAGCCAAGAAGGGGGTCCTCTTGCCAAAAACATTCAGTACTTC	CASSQEGGPLAKNIQYF
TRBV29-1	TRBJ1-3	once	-	TGCAGCGTTGAATCCCCGGGCCCTACCTCTGGAAACACCATATATTTT	CSVESPGPTSGNTIYF
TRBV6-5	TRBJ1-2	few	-	TGTGCCAGCAGTTACGGAGGGCAGCCCTATGGCTACACCTTC	CASSYGGQPYGYTF
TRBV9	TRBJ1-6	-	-	TGTGCCAGCAGCGCTGTTTCCCGAGGGTGGGAGAATTCACCCCTCCACTTT	CASSAVSRGWENSPLHF
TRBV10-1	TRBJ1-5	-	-	TGCGCCAGCAGTGGCGACCCCAATCAGCCCCAGCATTTT	CASSGDPNQPQHF
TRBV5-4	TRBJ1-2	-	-	TGTGCCAGCAGCTTGGCCGGGAGGGTAAACTATGGCTACACCTTC	CASSLAGRVNYGYTF
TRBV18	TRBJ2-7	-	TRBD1	TGTGCCAGCTCACCTAGGGACAGGGATTACGAGCAGTACTTC	CASSPRDRDYEQYF
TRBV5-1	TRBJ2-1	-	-	TGCGCCAGCAGCCTTCCGACATTAAGCTCCTACAATGAGCAGTTCTTC	CASSLPTLSSYNEQFF
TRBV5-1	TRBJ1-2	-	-	TGCGCCAGCAGCTTGGAGGGGGGGCGCTATGGCTACACCTTC	CASSLEGGRYGYTF
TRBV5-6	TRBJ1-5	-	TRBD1	TGTGCCAGCAGCCAGACCGACAGGGAGCCCCAGCATTTT	CASSQTDREPQHF
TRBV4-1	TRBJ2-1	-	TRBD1	TGCGCCAGCAGCCAAGAGGGAGGGGGTGTGGGTGGACAGGGGGAAGAGAATGAGCAGTTCTTC	CASSQEGGGVGGQGEENEQFF
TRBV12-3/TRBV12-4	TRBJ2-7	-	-	TGTGCCAGCAGCCCCCTGATTGAAGCCCAGCAGTACTTC	CASSPLIEAQQYF
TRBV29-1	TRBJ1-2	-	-	TGCAGCGTTGGGGGACGACAGACCTATGGCTACACCTTC	CSVGGRQTYGYTF
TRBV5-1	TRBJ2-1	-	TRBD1	TGCGCCAGCAGCGGACAGGGGGCCTCAGATGAGCAGTTCTTC	CASSGQGASDEQFF
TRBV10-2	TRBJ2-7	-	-	TGCGCCAGCATTGAACCAGGGATGGCCTACTACGAGCAGTACTTC	CASIEPGMAYYEQYF
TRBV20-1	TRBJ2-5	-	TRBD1	TGCAGTGCTAGTAAACCCCAGGGGACAGTGTACCAAGAGACCCAGTACTTC	CSASKPQGTVYQETQYF
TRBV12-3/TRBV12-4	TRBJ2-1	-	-	TGTGCCAGCAGCCCTCCCCCCTACAATGAGCAGTTCTTC	CASSPPPYNEQFF
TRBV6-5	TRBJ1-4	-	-	TGTGCCAGCAGGGAGGGCCCTGCTAATGAAAAACTGTTTTTT	CASREGPANEKLFF
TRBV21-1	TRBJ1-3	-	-	TGTGCCAGCAGCCAAGGGGACTCCAGCTTGGATGGAAACACCATATATTTT	CASSQGDSSLDGNTIYF
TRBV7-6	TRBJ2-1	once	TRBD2	TGTGCCAGCAGCCGCGGGACTAGCGGCATGAATGAGCAGTTCTTC	CASSRGTSGMNEQFF
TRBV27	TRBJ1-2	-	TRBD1	TGTGCCAGCAGCGAGGGGACAGGGGTCTTTGGCTACACCTTC	CASSEGTGVFGYTF
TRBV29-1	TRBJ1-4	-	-	TGCAGCGTTGGGGGAGGAGGAGGTGAAAAACTGTTTTTT	CSVGGGGGEKLFF
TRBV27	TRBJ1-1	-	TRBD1	TGTGCCAGCAGTCCAGTCGGGACAGGAACTGCTGAAGCTTTCTTT	CASSPVGTGTAEAFF
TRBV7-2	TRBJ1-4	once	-	TGTGCCAGCAGCACGACTCGGGGTGGTGAAAAACTGTTTTTT	CASSTTRGGEKLFF
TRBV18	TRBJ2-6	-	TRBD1	TGTGCCAGCTCACAACAGGGGGCTGGGGCCAACGTCCTGACTTTC	CASSQQGAGANVLTF
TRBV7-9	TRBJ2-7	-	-	TGTGCCAGCAGCTTGGCAGGGTCCAACTACGAGCAGTACTTC	CASSLAGSNYEQYF
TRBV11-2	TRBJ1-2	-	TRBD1	TGTGCCAGCAGCTTACCAAACCGACAGGGGCGCCTCTATGGCTACACCTTC	CASSLPNRQGRLYGYTF
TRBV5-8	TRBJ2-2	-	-	TGTGCCAGTCAGGACAGAGCGAACACCGGGGAGCTGTTTTTT	CASQDRANTGELFF
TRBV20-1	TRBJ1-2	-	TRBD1	TGCAGTGCCACGACAGGGTTTGGCTACACCTTC	CSATTGFGYTF
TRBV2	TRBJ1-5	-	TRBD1	TGTGCCAGCAGTGGCACAGGGGGCGTTCAGCCCCAGCATTTT	CASSGTGGVQPQHF
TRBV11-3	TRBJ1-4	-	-	TGTGCCAGCAGCAGGTTTTCAACTAATGAAAAACTGTTTTTT	CASSRFSTNEKLFF
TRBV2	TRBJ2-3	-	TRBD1	TGTGCCAGCAGTCCTGGACAGGGGGCTGGAGATACGCAGTATTTT	CASSPGQGAGDTQYF
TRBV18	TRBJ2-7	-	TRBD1	TGTGCCAGCTCACACACTCAGGGGGCGGCCTACGAGCAGTACTTC	CASSHTQGAAYEQYF
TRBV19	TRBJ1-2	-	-	TGTGCCAGTAGTACCGCAGGGCTGGGCTACACCTTC	CASSTAGLGYTF
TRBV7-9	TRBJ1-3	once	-	TGTGCCAGCTCGTTACCCTCTGGAAACACCATATATTTT	CASSLPSGNTIYF
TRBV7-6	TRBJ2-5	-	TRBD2	TGTGCCAGCAGCCGAGGGAGCGGGATTGAGACCCAGTACTTC	CASSRGSGIETQYF
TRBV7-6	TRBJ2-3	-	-	TGTGCCAGCAGCTTAGCGCAGGACCCAACGCCGGGCTTTACAGATACGCAGTATTTT	CASSLAQDPTPGFTDTQYF
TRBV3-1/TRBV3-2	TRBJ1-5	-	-	TGTGCCAGCAGCCCAGGGGCCAATCAGCCCCAGCATTTT	CASSPGANQPQHF
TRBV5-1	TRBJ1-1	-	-	TGCGCCAGCAGCTCCCCTCCGGGACTGCCCTACATGAACACTGAAGCTTTCTTT	CASSSPPGLPYMNTEAFF
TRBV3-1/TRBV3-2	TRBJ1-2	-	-	TGTGCCAGCAGCCCTCTTGCATTGGGAGTGAACTATGGCTACACCTTC	CASSPLALGVNYGYTF
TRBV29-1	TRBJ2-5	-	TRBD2	TGCAGCGCCACAACGGGGGGTAGAGAGACCCAGTACTTC	CSATTGGRETQYF
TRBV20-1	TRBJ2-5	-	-	TGCAGTTCCGCGGACAGAGAGACCCAGTACTTC	CSSADRETQYF
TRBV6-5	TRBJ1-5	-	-	TGTGCCAGCAGTTATTCGGGGAGGGGAGATCAGCCCCAGCATTTT	CASSYSGRGDQPQHF
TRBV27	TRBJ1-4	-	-	TGTGCCAGCAGTCCGACGACCGGCCACGCAACTAATGAAAAACTGTTTTTT	CASSPTTGHATNEKLFF
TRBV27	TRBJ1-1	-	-	TGTGCCAGCAGTTTACTCGGACGGTCGAACGCTGAAGCTTTCTTT	CASSLLGRSNAEAFF
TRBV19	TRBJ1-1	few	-	TGTGCCAGTAGTATCCACCTGGACACTGAAGCTTTCTTT	CASSIHLDTEAFF